This TCR beta chain was sequenced in a study of blood T cell repertoires in COVID-19. In germline, CDR1 is MNHEY, CDR2 SMNVEV (reference sequence). The CDR3 is made up of 15 amino acids. Trimming removed 4 bases from V and 3 bases from J; junction bases left unmatched: 5. Libraries were prepared by immunoSEQ multiplex PCR; TCRdb keeps only in-frame clonotypes and omits some of them. The sample contains roughly 160,000 clones, about 86% of which appear only once. The V gene is TRBV27, the J gene TRBJ1-5; 8 bases are shared with TRBD1. Sequenced input: peripheral blood. The sequence came from an older man with active or convalescent COVID-19. The CDR3 region is CASSWDRTSNQPQHF. In DNA form, the CDR3 reads TGTGCCAGCAGTTGGGACAGGACCTCCAATCAGCCCCAGCATTTT.